Listed below are T cell receptor beta chains from one sample, sequenced in a study of blood T cell repertoires in COVID-19. The assay was immunoSEQ multiplex PCR, and TCRdb's table has in-frame clones only and misses some. Counted here are under 30,000 clones, 89% occurring once; the ten biggest clones make up 9% to 10%. The sample comprised peripheral blood. These receptor sequences come from a human donor in a cohort sampled during active COVID-19. The CDR3 runs from the conserved cysteine through the conserved F or W. A D gene is named only where the DNA matches it firmly. The size field is filled for only some rows; it gives once, few, many or a size class.

clone_size,d_call,v_call,j_call,cdr3_nt,cdr3_aa
NA,TRBD1,TRBV5-1,TRBJ2-3,TGCGCCAGCAGCGACCCGGGACAGGGAAACACAGATACGCAGTATTTT,CASSDPGQGNTDTQYF
NA,NA,TRBV25-1,TRBJ2-7,TGTGCCAGCAGTAACCCACAGGGATGGGAGCAGTACTTC,CASSNPQGWEQYF
NA,NA,TRBV9,TRBJ1-1,TGTGCCAGCACACGCTTAGATATGTGGGGGCTTAACTTT,CASTRLDMWGLNF
NA,TRBD2,TRBV5-6,TRBJ2-1,TGTGCCAGCAGCTCTACACTAGCGGGGGGGCAGGTTGAGCAGTTCTTC,CASSSTLAGGQVEQFF
NA,NA,TRBV4-3,TRBJ1-2,TGCGCCAGCAGCCAAGATCGTCAGTATGGCTACACCTTC,CASSQDRQYGYTF
NA,NA,TRBV5-6,TRBJ2-1,TGTGCCAGCAGCTTGACCAAAAAGAGGGGGAGCTCCTACAATGAGCAGTTCTTC,CASSLTKKRGSSYNEQFF
NA,TRBD1,TRBV5-1,TRBJ2-1,TGCGCCAGCAGCTCTAAGGGACAGGGAGGATCTGAGCAGTTCTTC,CASSSKGQGGSEQFF
NA,TRBD1,TRBV7-8,TRBJ2-7,TGTGCCAGCAGCTTCGGGACAGGGGCTTCCTACGAGCAGTACTTC,CASSFGTGASYEQYF
NA,NA,TRBV7-8,TRBJ2-1,TGTGCCAGCAGCTTTCTTAGGGGCAATGAGCAGTTCTTC,CASSFLRGNEQFF
NA,TRBD1,TRBV3-1/TRBV3-2,TRBJ2-4,TGTGCCAGCAGCCGGGGACAGGGGCTAGCCAAAAACATTCAGTACTTC,CASSRGQGLAKNIQYF
NA,NA,TRBV28,TRBJ2-3,TGTGCCAGCGAGGCCAGCACAGATACGCAGTATTTT,CASEASTDTQYF
NA,TRBD1,TRBV4-1,TRBJ1-5,TGCGCCAGCAGCCTGTCCGGGACAGGGGTTTTCAATCAGCCCCAGCATTTT,CASSLSGTGVFNQPQHF
few,TRBD2,TRBV28,TRBJ2-2,TGTGCCAGCAGGAGAGGCGGGGGTACCGGGGAGCTGTTTTTT,CASRRGGGTGELFF
NA,NA,TRBV2,TRBJ2-2,TGTGCCAGCAGTGAAGGGGGGGTGTCCACCGGGGAGCTGTTTTTT,CASSEGGVSTGELFF
NA,NA,TRBV6-5,TRBJ2-3,TGTGCCAGCAGTTCACAGGGGGGGGGCAGGTATACGCAGTATTTT,CASSSQGGGRYTQYF
NA,NA,TRBV2,TRBJ1-2,TGTGCCAGCAGTGATGCTTCGGGAGGGGGCTATGGCTACACCTTC,CASSDASGGGYGYTF
NA,TRBD1,TRBV7-2,TRBJ2-1,TGTGCCAGCAGCTTAGACGGGACAGGGCCGTACAATGAGCAGTTCTTC,CASSLDGTGPYNEQFF
NA,NA,TRBV4-1,TRBJ1-5,TGCGCCAGCAGCGTCGGTTCCCCCAATTTTTTTGGCAATCAGCCCCAGCATTTT,CASSVGSPNFFGNQPQHF
NA,TRBD1,TRBV7-6,TRBJ2-1,TGTGCCAGCAGCTTAGGGGGGACAGGCCCCTACAATGAGCAGTTCTTC,CASSLGGTGPYNEQFF
NA,TRBD2,TRBV5-4,TRBJ2-1,TGTGCCAGCAGCTTGATGCGAGGACTAGCGGGGAACAATGAGCAGTTCTTC,CASSLMRGLAGNNEQFF
once,NA,TRBV18,TRBJ1-5,TGTGCCAGCTCACCAGGGACAACACAGCCCCAGCATTTT,CASSPGTTQPQHF
NA,TRBD2,TRBV5-1,TRBJ2-7,TGCGCCAGCAGCGCGGGACTAGCGACCTCCTCCTACGAGCAGTACTTC,CASSAGLATSSYEQYF
NA,TRBD2,TRBV6-2/TRBV6-3,TRBJ2-3,TGTGCCAGCAGTTACCCGGGGAGGGGACTACGGACAACAGATACGCAGTATTTT,CASSYPGRGLRTTDTQYF
NA,NA,TRBV19,TRBJ2-7,TGTGCCAGTAAAGAGACAGGTATTTACGAGCAGTACTTC,CASKETGIYEQYF
NA,NA,TRBV7-8,TRBJ2-2,TGTGCCAGCAGCTTAGACACCACCGGGGAGCTGTTTTTT,CASSLDTTGELFF
NA,NA,TRBV4-1,TRBJ1-3,TGCGCCAGCAGCCAAGATGGGGAAGGGGTAGGAAACACCATATATTTT,CASSQDGEGVGNTIYF